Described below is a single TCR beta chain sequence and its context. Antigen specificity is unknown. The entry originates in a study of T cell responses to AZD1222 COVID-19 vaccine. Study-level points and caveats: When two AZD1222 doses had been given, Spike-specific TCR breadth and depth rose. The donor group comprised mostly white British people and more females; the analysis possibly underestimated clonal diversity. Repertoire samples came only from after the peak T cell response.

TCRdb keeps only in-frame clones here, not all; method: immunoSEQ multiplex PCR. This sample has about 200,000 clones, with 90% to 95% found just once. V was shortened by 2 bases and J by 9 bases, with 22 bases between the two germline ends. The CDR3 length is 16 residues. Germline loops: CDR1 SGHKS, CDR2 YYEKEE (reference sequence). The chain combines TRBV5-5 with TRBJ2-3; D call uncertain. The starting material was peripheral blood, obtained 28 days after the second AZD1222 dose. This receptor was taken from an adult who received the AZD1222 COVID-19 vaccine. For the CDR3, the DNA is TGTGCCAGCAGCTTAGCTTGGTTAGTTGACGGCGGCACGCAGTATTTT. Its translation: CASSLAWLVDGGTQYF.